These 32 T cell receptor beta chains were sequenced from one sample in a study of blood T cell repertoires in COVID-19. Some clones are missing from TCRdb's copy, which holds only in-frame ones; the method was immunoSEQ multiplex PCR. This table holds fewer than 70,000 clones, approximately 89% found once. Specimen: peripheral blood. Receptors were obtained from a man aged 55 to 70 with active or convalescent COVID-19.

In DNA form, the CDR3 reads TGTGCTAGTGGTTTGCCTACAGGGGCCGAGCAGTACTTC. Translated: CASGLPTGAEQYF. The gene calls are TRBV12-5 and TRBJ2-7; 7 bases fit TRBD1. The CDR3 consists of 13 residues. Germline V lookup: CDR1 LGHNT, CDR2 FRNRAP. The J segment lost 6 bases and the V segment lost 2 bases, leaving 4 bases of the junction unmatched.

CDR3 nucleotide sequence: TGTGCCAGCAGTATCACAGGGGGCTCTACGAACATTCAGTACTTC. Translating gives CASSITGGSTNIQYF. The chain carries TRBV2 and TRBJ2-4; 9 positions match TRBD1. The CDR3 contains 15 residues. V was clipped by 5 bases and J by 7 bases; unmatched bases: 9. The germline V gene encodes CDR1 SNHLY and CDR2 FYNNEI.

The V call is TRBV9, the J call TRBJ2-1; 7 bases are shared with TRBD2. The V gene end was trimmed by 3 bases and the J gene end by 5 bases; junction bases not matched to a gene: 11. The germline gives CDR1 SGDLS, CDR2 YYNGEE. The CDR3 sequence is 16 residues long. The CDR3 coding sequence is TGTGCCAGCAGCGCCGGGAGGACAAGGGGTGACAATGAGCAGTTCTTC. Protein sequence: CASSAGRTRGDNEQFF.

This clone showed up just once. CDR3 region: CASTPGGGGPKETQYF. The CDR3, as DNA: TGTGCCAGCACCCCGGGTGGCGGGGGGCCAAAAGAGACCCAGTACTTC. This sequence joins TRBV25-1 and TRBJ2-5, with 8 bases that match TRBD2. There are 16 residues in the CDR3. Germline values: CDR1 MGHDK, CDR2 SYGVNS. The J segment lost 3 bases and the V segment lost 7 bases, leaving 13 bases of the junction unmatched.

This clone appeared a single time. The rearrangement links TRBV5-4 to TRBJ2-3, with TRBD1 as a possible D gene (5 bases). This CDR3 has 16 residues. Trimming removed 0 bases at V and 2 bases at J, with 13 bases between. CDR1 and CDR2 (germline): SGHNT, YYREEE (reference sequence). The CDR3 protein is CASSLGTTAYTDTQYF. In DNA form, the CDR3 reads TGTGCCAGCAGCTTGGGGACAACAGCCTACACAGATACGCAGTATTTT.

This rearrangement joins TRBV19 to TRBJ2-1; 7 bases match TRBD2. The CDR3 runs to 16 residues. Germline assignment: CDR1 LNHDA and CDR2 SQIVND (reference sequence). The junction had 17 bases not matched to a gene; V was cut back by 7 bases and J by 8 bases. The CDR3 DNA reads TGTGCCAGTACCGTCTTACCTAGCGGAAGGCGCGATGAGCAGTTCTTC. Amino acids: CASTVLPSGRRDEQFF. Full variable domain (remainder filled in from reference TRBV19 and TRBJ2-1): DGGITQSPKYLFRKEGQNVTLSCEQNLNHDAMYWYRQDPGQGLRLIYYSQIVNDFQKGDIAEGYSVSREKKESFPLTVTSAQKNPTAFYLCASTVLPSGRRDEQFFGPGTRLTVL.

The CDR3 spells CASSKPQGSEQFF. CDR3 DNA sequence: TGTGCCAGCAGTAAACCACAGGGTAGTGAGCAGTTCTTC. The chain uses TRBV6-5 and TRBJ2-1; possible D gene TRBD1, 6 bases. V dropped 5 bases and J dropped 9 bases, with 14 bases sitting between them. There are 13 residues in the CDR3. Germline V CDR1 and CDR2: MNHEY, SVGAGI.

The genes are TRBV7-2 and TRBJ2-2, with TRBD2 matching over 15 bases. This CDR3 has 17 residues. The germline V gene encodes CDR1 SGHTA and CDR2 FQGNSA. V dropped 4 bases and J dropped 7; count of bases not matched to a gene: 7. The CDR3 protein is CASSYRTSGGAHGELFF. In DNA, the CDR3 is TGTGCCAGCAGCTACCGGACTAGCGGGGGGGCACACGGGGAGCTGTTTTTT.

The chain employs TRBV9 and TRBJ2-1; weak D call: TRBD1 (6 bases). V dropped 0 bases and J dropped 1 base, with 8 bases sitting between them. This CDR3 spans 15 amino acids. CDR1 and CDR2 (germline): SGDLS, YYNGEE. The CDR3 region is CASSVETGSYNEQFF. DNA of the CDR3: TGTGCCAGCAGCGTAGAAACAGGGTCCTACAATGAGCAGTTCTTC. Full variable domain (missing parts from reference TRBV9 and TRBJ2-1): DSGVTQTPKHLITATGQRVTLRCSPRSGDLSVYWYQQSLDQGLQFLIQYYNGEERAKGNILERFSAQQFPDLHSELNLSSLELGDSALYFCASSVETGSYNEQFFGPGTRLTVL.

This chain links TRBV11-2 with TRBJ2-7, with 13 nucleotides matching TRBD2. V gave up 4 bases and J gave up 5 bases; unmatched junction bases: 8. CDR3 size: 16 residues. The germline CDR1 and CDR2 sequences are SGHAT and FQNNGV. As DNA, the CDR3 is TGTGCCAGCAGCTCTAGGGGACTAGCGGGAAGGAACGAGCAGTACTTC. Residues: CASSSRGLAGRNEQYF.

This clone was observed once. This chain uses TRBV4-1 with TRBJ1-6; D is ambiguous. CDR1 and CDR2 from the germline V gene are MGHRA and YSYEKL. The V gene lost 0 bases and the J gene lost 10 bases, with 7 bases spanning the gap. The CDR3 runs 13 residues. CDR3 sequence (DNA): TGCGCCAGCAGCCAAGAAGAGGCCTCACCCCTCCACTTT. It is translated as CASSQEEASPLHF.

J is TRBJ1-2 and V is TRBV7-2; possible D gene TRBD1, 5 bases. V lost 3 bases and J 0 bases, leaving 8 bases between the germline ends. CDR1 is SGHTA and CDR2 is FQGNSA in the germline V gene. There are 14 residues in the CDR3. In DNA, the CDR3 is TGTGCCAGCAGCTTCGACAGCTCTAACTATGGCTACACCTTC. Its protein product is CASSFDSSNYGYTF.

Here the CDR3 reads CASSYDRAEYYGYTF. Written as DNA, the CDR3 is TGTGCCAGCAGCTATGACAGGGCGGAATACTATGGCTACACCTTC. V usage is TRBV7-2 and J usage is TRBJ1-2, with 7 bases identical to TRBD1. With 4 bases clipped from V and 3 bases from J, the junction kept 8 bases outside the gene matches. Germline CDR1 and CDR2: SGHTA and FQGNSA. The CDR3 sequence is 15 residues long.

The chain links TRBV7-8 to TRBJ2-5; D might be TRBD1 (6 bases). V was cut by 1 base and J by 4 bases, with 7 bases left in between. Germline CDR1 SGHVS, CDR2 FQNEAQ. There are 13 residues in the CDR3. CDR3 sequence: CASSLVQGETQYF. CDR3 coding DNA: TGTGCCAGCAGCTTAGTACAGGGAGAGACCCAGTACTTC.

Details on this clone: Other DNA sequences in the sample encode the same CDR3. The chain combines TRBV7-3 with TRBJ1-1, with D hard to call. The germline CDR1 and CDR2 sequences are SGHTA and FQGTGA. Trimming took 3 bases from V and 0 from J, leaving 5 bases between them. This CDR3 contains 13 residues. This chain's CDR3 is CASSLQMNTEAFF. For the CDR3, the DNA is TGTGCCAGCAGCTTGCAGATGAACACTGAAGCTTTCTTT.

The V and J genes are TRBV5-6 and TRBJ2-1, with 9 bases that match TRBD2. With V trimmed by 5 bases and J by 3 bases, 12 bases remained unmatched. Germline V CDR1 and CDR2: SGHDT, YYEEEE. The CDR3 is made up of 17 amino acids. The CDR3 reads CASRQRGASGNYNEQFF. The CDR3, as DNA: TGTGCCAGCAGACAACGCGGGGCTAGCGGGAACTACAATGAGCAGTTCTTC.

J is TRBJ2-7 and V is TRBV7-6, with TRBD1 identical over 8 bases. V lost 5 bases, J lost 3 bases, and 12 bases stayed unmatched. This CDR3 is 16 amino acids long. CDR1 is SGHVS and CDR2 is FNYEAQ in the germline V gene. CDR3 in DNA: TGTGCCAGCAGCCCTAACGCGGGGACAGGACTCTACGAGCAGTACTTC. It specifies CASSPNAGTGLYEQYF.

The V and J genes are TRBV7-2 and TRBJ1-1; D might be TRBD1 (5 bases). Germline values: CDR1 SGHTA, CDR2 FQGNSA. Trimming pared 6 bases from V and 4 bases from J, leaving 15 bases between. This CDR3 spans 14 amino acids. Written as DNA, the CDR3 is TGTGCCAGCAGGCCGATGCGGGGGAGCACTGAAGCTTTCTTT. Its protein product is CASRPMRGSTEAFF.

The chain employs TRBV19 and TRBJ2-7, with 8 bases fitting TRBD1. The CDR3 is 14 residues long. Germline CDR1 reads LNHDA; CDR2 reads SQIVND (reference sequence). Unmatched junction bases numbered 3, after V lost 4 bases and J lost 1 base. In nucleotides, the CDR3 is TGTGCCAGTAGTAGGACAGGGTCGTCCTACGAGCAGTACTTC. Protein: CASSRTGSSYEQYF.

This chain connects TRBV24-1 to TRBJ2-7, with D perhaps matching TRBD1 (6 bases). V gave up 4 bases and J gave up 2 bases, with 14 bases separating them. Germline CDR1 is KGHDR and CDR2 is SFDVKD. This CDR3 has 15 amino acids. The DNA for the CDR3 is TGTGCCACCAGTGACCCCCGGGACACTACCTACGAGCAGTACTTC. Translated, it gives CATSDPRDTTYEQYF.

The gene calls are TRBV24-1 and TRBJ1-5; 8 nucleotides line up with TRBD1. V was pared by 3 bases and J by 2 bases, with 2 bases of the junction left unmatched. This CDR3 is built from 15 residues. The germline V gene has CDR1 KGHDR and CDR2 SFDVKD. CDR3 DNA sequence: TGTGCCACCAGTGATCCGGGACAGGGCAATCAGCCCCAGCATTTT. Its translation: CATSDPGQGNQPQHF.

V is TRBV11-2 and J is TRBJ2-5; 9 bases map to TRBD1. Germline CDR1 and CDR2: SGHAT and FQNNGV. The CDR3 length is 15 residues. V shed 1 base and J 4 bases; nucleotides not matched to a gene: 4. CDR3 in amino acids: CASSLAGQGSETQYF. The CDR3 nucleotides read TGTGCCAGCAGCTTAGCCGGACAGGGGTCAGAGACCCAGTACTTC.

This clone was counted only a few times. The J gene is TRBJ2-2, the V gene TRBV12-3 or TRBV12-4, with 11 bases lining up with TRBD1. V trimming: 9 bases; J trimming: 5 bases; junction bases outside the gene matches: 2. The CDR3 totals 13 residues. The chain's CDR3 is CASGTGGTGELFF. CDR3 bases: TGTGCCAGTGGGACAGGGGGGACCGGGGAGCTGTTTTTT.

The rearrangement uses TRBV5-1 and TRBJ2-7; the match to TRBD2 covers 14 bases. V was pared by 7 bases and J by 1 base, with 13 bases of the junction left unmatched. Germline CDR1 is SGHRS and CDR2 is YFSETQ. The CDR3 has 18 residues. The CDR3 DNA follows: TGCGCCAGCCGGGCCGGGACTAGCGGGAGCATTGGGTCCTACGAGCAGTACTTC. It specifies CASRAGTSGSIGSYEQYF. The entire variable domain, with the rest obtained from reference TRBV5-1 and TRBJ2-7, is as follows: KAGVTQTPRYLIKTRGQQVTLSCSPISGHRSVSWYQQTPGQGLQFLFEYFSETQRNKGNFPGRFSGRQFSNSRSEMNVSTLELGDSALYLCASRAGTSGSIGSYEQYFGPGTRLTVT.

V is TRBV7-8 and J is TRBJ1-5; maybe TRBD1 (5 bases). The CDR3 extends over 16 amino acids. Germline V gene sequence: CDR1 SGHVS, CDR2 FQNEAQ. Trimming stripped 1 base from V and 3 bases from J, with 13 bases between. The CDR3 DNA sequence: TGTGCCAGCAGCTTAGGGGGGGGTAACCCCAATCAGCCCCAGCATTTT. This encodes CASSLGGGNPNQPQHF.

The chain carries TRBV6-5 and TRBJ1-1; D not resolved. Trimming removed 2 bases from V and 2 bases from J, with 6 bases in between. The CDR3 spans 13 residues. Germline assignment: CDR1 MNHEY and CDR2 SVGAGI. This chain's CDR3 is CASSYARNTEAFF. DNA of the CDR3: TGTGCCAGCAGTTACGCCAGAAACACTGAAGCTTTCTTT.

J is TRBJ2-1 and V is TRBV18, with D unclear. The CDR3 extends over 15 amino acids. CDR1 is KGHSH, CDR2 LQKENI, per germline. V was shortened by 3 bases and J by 5 bases, with 14 bases between the two germline ends. The CDR3 reads CASSPPTVRNNEQFF. For the CDR3, the DNA is TGTGCCAGCTCACCGCCTACAGTCCGTAACAATGAGCAGTTCTTC.

This clone was counted a few times. The chain combines TRBV5-4 with TRBJ2-7; TRBD2 matches 10 bases. Per germline, CDR1 SGHNT and CDR2 YYREEE (reference sequence). V shed 0 bases, J shed 3 bases, and the junction held 3 bases outside the gene matches. The CDR3 runs to 15 residues. The CDR3 reads CASSLGLAGVYEQYF. The CDR3 DNA sequence: TGTGCCAGCAGCTTGGGTCTAGCGGGGGTCTACGAGCAGTACTTC. The complete variable domain, with remaining parts taken from reference TRBV5-4 and TRBJ2-7, reads ETGVTQSPTHLIKTRGQQVTLRCSSQSGHNTVSWYQQALGQGPQFIFQYYREEENGRGNFPPRFSGLQFPNYSSELNVNALELDDSALYLCASSLGLAGVYEQYFGPGTRLTVT.

V usage is TRBV5-1 and J usage is TRBJ2-1, with a weak D call TRBD1 (6 bases). Per germline, CDR1 SGHRS and CDR2 YFSETQ. The V and J ends lost 7 bases and 8 bases respectively, with 19 bases between them. The CDR3 contains 14 residues. The CDR3: CASSGAQPTDEQFF. CDR3 bases: TGCGCCAGCTCAGGGGCCCAACCTACCGATGAGCAGTTCTTC.

CDR3 residues: CASSIDRSSYNEQFF. CDR3 coding DNA: TGTGCCAGTAGTATAGACAGAAGCTCCTACAATGAGCAGTTCTTC. J is TRBJ2-1 and V is TRBV19; D call uncertain. From germline, CDR1 is LNHDA and CDR2 SQIVND (reference sequence). This CDR3 spans 15 amino acids. Trimming removed 0 bases at V and 0 bases at J, with 6 bases between.

The table lists this clone with a count of one. The chain couples TRBV19 to TRBJ2-5; perhaps TRBD1 as D (6 bases). This CDR3 region has 13 residues. V was shortened by 4 bases and J by 7 bases, with 13 bases between the two germline ends. Germline CDR1 reads LNHDA; CDR2 reads SQIVND (reference sequence). DNA for the CDR3: TGTGCCAGTAGTAGGGACAAACGGGGGACCCAGTACTTC. Amino acids: CASSRDKRGTQYF.

V is TRBV7-2 and J is TRBJ1-1; 10 bases line up with TRBD1. CDR3 size: 15 residues. Trimming removed 5 bases from V and 4 bases from J; junction bases left unmatched: 7. Looked up from germline, CDR1 is SGHTA and CDR2 is FQGNSA. The CDR3 nucleotides are TGTGCCAGCAGCATTGACAGGGGGCGCGGCACTGAAGCTTTCTTT. As protein: CASSIDRGRGTEAFF.